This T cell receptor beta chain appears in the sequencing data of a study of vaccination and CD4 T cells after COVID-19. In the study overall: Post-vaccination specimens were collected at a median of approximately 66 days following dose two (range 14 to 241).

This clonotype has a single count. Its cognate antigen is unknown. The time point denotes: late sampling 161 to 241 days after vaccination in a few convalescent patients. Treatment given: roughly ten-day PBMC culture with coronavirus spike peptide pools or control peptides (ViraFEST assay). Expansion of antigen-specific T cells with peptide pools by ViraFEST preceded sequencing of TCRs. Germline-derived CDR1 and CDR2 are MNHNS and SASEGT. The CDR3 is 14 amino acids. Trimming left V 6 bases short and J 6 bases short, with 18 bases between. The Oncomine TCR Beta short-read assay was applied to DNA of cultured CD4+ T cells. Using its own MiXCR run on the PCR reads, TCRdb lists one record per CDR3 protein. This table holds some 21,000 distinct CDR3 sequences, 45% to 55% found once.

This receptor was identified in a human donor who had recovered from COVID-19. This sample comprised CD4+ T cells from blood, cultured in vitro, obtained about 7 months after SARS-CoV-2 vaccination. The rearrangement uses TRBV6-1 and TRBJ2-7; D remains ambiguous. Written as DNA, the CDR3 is TGTGCCAGCAGATCAGACATTATACGTAGCGAGCAGTACTTC. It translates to CASRSDIIRSEQYF.